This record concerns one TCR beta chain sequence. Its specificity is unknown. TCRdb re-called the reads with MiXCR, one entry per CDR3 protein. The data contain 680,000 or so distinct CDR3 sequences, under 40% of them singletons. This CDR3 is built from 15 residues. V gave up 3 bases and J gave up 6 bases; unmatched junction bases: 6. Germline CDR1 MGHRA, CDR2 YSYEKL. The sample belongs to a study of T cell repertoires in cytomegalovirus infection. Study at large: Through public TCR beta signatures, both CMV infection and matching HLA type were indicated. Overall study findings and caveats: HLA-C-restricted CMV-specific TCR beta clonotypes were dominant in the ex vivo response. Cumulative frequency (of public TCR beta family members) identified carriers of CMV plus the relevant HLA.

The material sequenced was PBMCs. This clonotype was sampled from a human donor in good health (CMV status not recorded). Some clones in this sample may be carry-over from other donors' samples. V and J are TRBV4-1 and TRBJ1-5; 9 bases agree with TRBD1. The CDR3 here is CASSQEDRGGQPQHF. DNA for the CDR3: TGCGCCAGCAGCCAGGAGGACAGGGGAGGTCAGCCCCAGCATTTT.